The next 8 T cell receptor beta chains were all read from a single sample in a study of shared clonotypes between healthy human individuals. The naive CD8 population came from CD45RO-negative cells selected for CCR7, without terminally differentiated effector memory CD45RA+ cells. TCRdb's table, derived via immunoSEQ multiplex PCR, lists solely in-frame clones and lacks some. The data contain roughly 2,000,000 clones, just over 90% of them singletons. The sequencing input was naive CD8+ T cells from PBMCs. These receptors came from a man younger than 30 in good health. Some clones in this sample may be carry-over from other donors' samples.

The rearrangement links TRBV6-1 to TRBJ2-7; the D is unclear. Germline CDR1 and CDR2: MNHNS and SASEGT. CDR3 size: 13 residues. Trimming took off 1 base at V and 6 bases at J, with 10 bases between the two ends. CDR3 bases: TGTGCCAGCAGTGAAGTGTGGGGTGGCGAGCAGTACTTC. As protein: CASSEVWGGEQYF.

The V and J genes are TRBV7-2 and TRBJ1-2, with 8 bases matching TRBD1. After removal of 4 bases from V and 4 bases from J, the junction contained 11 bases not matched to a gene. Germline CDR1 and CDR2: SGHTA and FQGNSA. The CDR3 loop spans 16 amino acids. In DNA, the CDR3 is TGTGCCAGCAGCTCCCTCCTGACAGGGGATAGCTATGGCTACACCTTC. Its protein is CASSSLLTGDSYGYTF. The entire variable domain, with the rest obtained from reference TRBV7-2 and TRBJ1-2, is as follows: GAGVSQSPSNKVTEKGKDVELRCDPISGHTALYWYRQSLGQGLEFLIYFQGNSAPDKSGLPSDRFSAERTGGSVSTLTIQRTQQEDSAVYLCASSSLLTGDSYGYTFGSGTRLTVV.

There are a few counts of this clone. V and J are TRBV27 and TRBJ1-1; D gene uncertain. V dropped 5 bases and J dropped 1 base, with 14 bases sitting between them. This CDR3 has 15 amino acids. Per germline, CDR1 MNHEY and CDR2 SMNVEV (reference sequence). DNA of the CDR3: TGTGCCAGCAGTACCGACTTTCGGGGGAACACTGAAGCTTTCTTT. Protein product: CASSTDFRGNTEAFF.

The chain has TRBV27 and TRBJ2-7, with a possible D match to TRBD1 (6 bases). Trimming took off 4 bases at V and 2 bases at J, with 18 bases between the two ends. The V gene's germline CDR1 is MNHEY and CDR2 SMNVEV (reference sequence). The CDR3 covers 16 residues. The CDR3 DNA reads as TGTGCCAGCAGTTATGGGCTGGGGGACAAGACCTACGAGCAGTACTTC. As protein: CASSYGLGDKTYEQYF.

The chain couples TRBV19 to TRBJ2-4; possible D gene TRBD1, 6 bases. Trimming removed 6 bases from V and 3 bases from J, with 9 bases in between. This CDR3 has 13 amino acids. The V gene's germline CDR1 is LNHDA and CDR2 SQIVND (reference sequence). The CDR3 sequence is CASSPDSKNIQYF. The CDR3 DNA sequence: TGTGCCAGTAGCCCGGACAGCAAAAACATTCAGTACTTC.

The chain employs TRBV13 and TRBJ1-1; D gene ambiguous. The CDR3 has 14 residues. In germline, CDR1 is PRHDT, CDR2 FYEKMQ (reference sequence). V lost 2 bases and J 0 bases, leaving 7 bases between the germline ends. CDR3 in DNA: TGTGCCAGCAGCTTATTAAGGGTGAACACTGAAGCTTTCTTT. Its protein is CASSLLRVNTEAFF. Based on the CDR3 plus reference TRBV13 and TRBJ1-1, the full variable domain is AAGVIQSPRHLIKEKRETATLKCYPIPRHDTVYWYQQGPGQDPQFLISFYEKMQSDKGSIPDRFSAQQFSDYHSELNMSSLELGDSALYFCASSLLRVNTEAFFGQGTRLTVV.

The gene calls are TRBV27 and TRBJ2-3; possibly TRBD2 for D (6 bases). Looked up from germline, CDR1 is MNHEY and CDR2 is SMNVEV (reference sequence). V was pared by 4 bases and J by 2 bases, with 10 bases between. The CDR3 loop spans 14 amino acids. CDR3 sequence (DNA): TGTGCCAGCAGTTCGCGGGACTTCACAGATACGCAGTATTTT. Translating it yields CASSSRDFTDTQYF.

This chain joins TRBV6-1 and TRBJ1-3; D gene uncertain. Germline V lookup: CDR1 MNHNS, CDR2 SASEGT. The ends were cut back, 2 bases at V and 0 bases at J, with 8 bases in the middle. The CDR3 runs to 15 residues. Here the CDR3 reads CASSEWLGSGNTIYF. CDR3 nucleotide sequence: TGTGCCAGCAGTGAATGGTTGGGCTCTGGAAACACCATATATTTT.